This T cell receptor beta chain was sequenced for a study of cytomegalovirus exposure and HLA in healthy donors. At the level of the study: Some 85 million unique TCRs from HLA-typed donors were held in an early data release. Study outcomes and limitations: Upon later analysis, HLA-associated TCR beta chains proved more clonally expanded than other, equally common chains. Rare sequences made up most TCRs, while some public TCRs were found in many donors.

V lost 5 bases and J lost 0; bases outside the gene matches: 10. This CDR3 is 17 amino acids long. The germline gives CDR1 KGHSH, CDR2 LQKENI. For this clone: Its specificity is unknown.

Use of 60 Vbeta and 13 Jbeta primers characterized the PCR. The method was immunoSEQ multiplex PCR; TCRdb's version includes in-frame clones alone and lacks a portion of them. The repertoire holds 150,000 to 200,000 clones, 78% seen once, with about 6% in the top ten. This clonotype was sampled from a woman aged 25-40 years in good health and CMV-seropositive. Material for sequencing was PBMCs. The chain is built from TRBV18 and TRBJ2-7, with 10 bases lining up with TRBD1. This CDR3 is CASSAVSGTGDSYEQYF. The CDR3 region has the DNA TGTGCCAGCTCAGCCGTCTCCGGGACAGGGGACTCCTACGAGCAGTACTTC.